Listed below are T cell receptor beta chains from one sample, sequenced in a study of identical twins. TCRdb re-called the 5' RACE reads with MiXCR, one entry per CDR3 protein. Of approximately 590,000 distinct CDR3 sequences listed, 9.6% were seen once; the top ten hold roughly 3%. The data also belong to a second study, concerning yellow fever vaccine responses in identical twins.

The source material was PBMCs. These receptors were taken from a woman aged 18-29 years in good health. Both conserved end residues are part of each CDR3. Each record gives: D gene, clone size, J gene, V gene, CDR3 DNA, CDR3 protein. The D gene is left open where the match is weak. A clone size is listed for some rows: how often the clone was seen (once, few, many), or a class if it is expanded.

d_call: NA; clone_size: few; j_call: TRBJ1-1; v_call: TRBV6-5; cdr3_nt: TGTGCCAGCAGTTGGGAGACAGACTTGAACACTGAAGCTTTCTTT; cdr3_aa: CASSWETDLNTEAFF
d_call: TRBD1; clone_size: few; j_call: TRBJ1-2; v_call: TRBV25-1; cdr3_nt: TGTGCCAGCTCGGGACAGCGCTACACCTTC; cdr3_aa: CASSGQRYTF
d_call: NA; clone_size: NA; j_call: TRBJ2-7; v_call: TRBV27; cdr3_nt: TGTGCCAGCAGTATAATCGGGACTGGAATCTCCTACGAGCAGTACTTC; cdr3_aa: CASSIIGTGISYEQYF
d_call: NA; clone_size: NA; j_call: TRBJ2-5; v_call: TRBV29-1; cdr3_nt: TGCAGCGTTGGGACTCCTCCTGGGGAGACCCAGTACTTC; cdr3_aa: CSVGTPPGETQYF
d_call: TRBD2; clone_size: NA; j_call: TRBJ2-3; v_call: TRBV2; cdr3_nt: TGTGCCAGCAGTGGGATAAGGTCCTCATCGGAGCGGGGGACAACGAATACGCAGTATTTT; cdr3_aa: CASSGIRSSSERGTTNTQYF
d_call: NA; clone_size: NA; j_call: TRBJ2-2; v_call: TRBV5-4; cdr3_nt: TGTGCCAGCAGCTCCACCGGACGGGAGCTGTTTTTT; cdr3_aa: CASSSTGRELFF
d_call: TRBD1; clone_size: many; j_call: TRBJ2-7; v_call: TRBV5-1; cdr3_nt: TGTGCCAGCAGCTTCGGACAGGGTTCCTACGAGCAGTACTTC; cdr3_aa: CASSFGQGSYEQYF
d_call: TRBD2; clone_size: NA; j_call: TRBJ2-1; v_call: TRBV28; cdr3_nt: TGTGCCAGCAGTTATGGGGGAACTAGCGGGAGGCGAATCAATGAGCAGTTCTTC; cdr3_aa: CASSYGGTSGRRINEQFF
d_call: NA; clone_size: few; j_call: TRBJ2-1; v_call: TRBV11-1; cdr3_nt: TGTGCCAGCAGCTTGGTAGAATTACGGGGGGCCGATGAGCAGTTCTTC; cdr3_aa: CASSLVELRGADEQFF
d_call: NA; clone_size: few; j_call: TRBJ2-7; v_call: TRBV7-2; cdr3_nt: TGTGCCAGCAGCTTAGGCTTGCGAAGGGAGCAGTACTTC; cdr3_aa: CASSLGLRREQYF
d_call: TRBD2; clone_size: few; j_call: TRBJ2-1; v_call: TRBV5-1; cdr3_nt: TGCGCCAGCAGCGGCGGGGGGGCTGGTGAGCAGTTCTTC; cdr3_aa: CASSGGGAGEQFF
d_call: NA; clone_size: many; j_call: TRBJ2-6; v_call: TRBV28; cdr3_nt: TGTGCCAGCAGTTCCTCAGAGTCTGGGGCCAACGTCCTGACTTTC; cdr3_aa: CASSSSESGANVLTF
d_call: TRBD2; clone_size: NA; j_call: TRBJ2-1; v_call: TRBV27; cdr3_nt: TGTGCCAGCACCCCCTTCCAAGCGGGAGTCCCCTACAATGAGCAGTTCTTC; cdr3_aa: CASTPFQAGVPYNEQFF
d_call: NA; clone_size: NA; j_call: TRBJ2-7; v_call: TRBV29-1; cdr3_nt: TGCAGCGTTGTTTCGGGGCCACGATACGAGCAGTACTTC; cdr3_aa: CSVVSGPRYEQYF
d_call: TRBD1; clone_size: NA; j_call: TRBJ2-1; v_call: TRBV7-2; cdr3_nt: TGTGCCAGCAGCTTAATACCGGGACAGGGTCGTGACAATGAGCAGTTCTTC; cdr3_aa: CASSLIPGQGRDNEQFF
d_call: NA; clone_size: many; j_call: TRBJ1-2; v_call: TRBV12-3/TRBV12-4; cdr3_nt: TGTGCCAGCAGTTCGGCGGGCCAGGGTTACTATGGCTACACCTTC; cdr3_aa: CASSSAGQGYYGYTF
d_call: TRBD1; clone_size: NA; j_call: TRBJ1-1; v_call: TRBV6-1; cdr3_nt: TGTGCCAGCAGTGACGGGACAGCGTTGAACACTGAAGCTTTCTTT; cdr3_aa: CASSDGTALNTEAFF
d_call: NA; clone_size: many; j_call: TRBJ2-1; v_call: TRBV11-2; cdr3_nt: TGTGCCAGCAGCCCCAGGGGTTTGTATGAGCAGTTCTTC; cdr3_aa: CASSPRGLYEQFF
d_call: NA; clone_size: many; j_call: TRBJ2-7; v_call: TRBV7-2; cdr3_nt: TGTGCCAGCAGCTCCAGGGTGCGGTCTGAGGAGCAGTACTTC; cdr3_aa: CASSSRVRSEEQYF
d_call: NA; clone_size: few; j_call: TRBJ2-7; v_call: TRBV29-1; cdr3_nt: TGCAGCGTTGAGCTACGGTGGGGGGCTGTCTACGAGCAGTACTTC; cdr3_aa: CSVELRWGAVYEQYF
d_call: NA; clone_size: few; j_call: TRBJ2-1; v_call: TRBV5-1; cdr3_nt: TGCGCCAGCAGCTTTGGGGACTCGACCTACAATGAGCAGTTCTTC; cdr3_aa: CASSFGDSTYNEQFF
d_call: TRBD1; clone_size: few; j_call: TRBJ2-7; v_call: TRBV6-2/TRBV6-3; cdr3_nt: TGTGCCAGCAGTTACTCGACGCGGACAGGGGGTTTCTACGAGCAGTACTTC; cdr3_aa: CASSYSTRTGGFYEQYF
d_call: NA; clone_size: few; j_call: TRBJ2-1; v_call: TRBV29-1; cdr3_nt: TGCAGCGCCCAACCAGGGAATGGGAAGTTCTTC; cdr3_aa: CSAQPGNGKFF
d_call: NA; clone_size: many; j_call: TRBJ2-1; v_call: TRBV11-2; cdr3_nt: TGTGCCAGCAGTCCCTTCGGCTCGGGATCCTACAATGAGCAGTTCTTC; cdr3_aa: CASSPFGSGSYNEQFF
d_call: TRBD2; clone_size: NA; j_call: TRBJ2-5; v_call: TRBV11-2; cdr3_nt: TGTGCCAGCAGCTTAGTGGGGCTAGCGGGAGAAGAGACCCAGTACTTC; cdr3_aa: CASSLVGLAGEETQYF
d_call: NA; clone_size: few; j_call: TRBJ2-7; v_call: TRBV3-1; cdr3_nt: TGTGCCAGCAGCCAAGGGGACCTGGGCTACGAGCAGTACTTC; cdr3_aa: CASSQGDLGYEQYF
d_call: TRBD1; clone_size: many; j_call: TRBJ2-4; v_call: TRBV29-1; cdr3_nt: TGCAGCGTCACATACGGGACAGGGTTGACCATTCAGTACTTC; cdr3_aa: CSVTYGTGLTIQYF
d_call: TRBD2; clone_size: NA; j_call: TRBJ2-7; v_call: TRBV6-5; cdr3_nt: TGTGCCAGCAGTTACCTAGCGGGGGGGCTCTACGAGCAGTACTTC; cdr3_aa: CASSYLAGGLYEQYF
d_call: TRBD1; clone_size: few; j_call: TRBJ2-2; v_call: TRBV10-3; cdr3_nt: TGTACCATCAGCCGAACAGGGGGAACGAACACCGGGGAGCTGTTTTTT; cdr3_aa: CTISRTGGTNTGELFF
d_call: NA; clone_size: few; j_call: TRBJ2-7; v_call: TRBV12-3/TRBV12-4; cdr3_nt: TGTGCCAGCAGTAGCAGGGACACCTACGAGCAGTACTTC; cdr3_aa: CASSSRDTYEQYF
d_call: TRBD2; clone_size: NA; j_call: TRBJ2-1; v_call: TRBV10-3; cdr3_nt: TGTGCCATTGGGTCGACTAGCGGGGGATACAATGAGCAGTTCTTC; cdr3_aa: CAIGSTSGGYNEQFF
d_call: NA; clone_size: many; j_call: TRBJ2-6; v_call: TRBV6-1; cdr3_nt: TGTGCCAGCAGTGATATGACGGTCTCTGGGGCCAACGTCCTGACTTTC; cdr3_aa: CASSDMTVSGANVLTF
d_call: NA; clone_size: many; j_call: TRBJ2-7; v_call: TRBV12-3/TRBV12-4; cdr3_nt: TGTGCCAGCAGTTCCCCTTTCTTTACGCTCGAGGAGCAGTACTTC; cdr3_aa: CASSSPFFTLEEQYF
d_call: TRBD1; clone_size: NA; j_call: TRBJ2-1; v_call: TRBV15; cdr3_nt: TGTGCCACCAGCAGAGATTTGTTGGACAGGGCCTACAATGAGCAGTTCTTC; cdr3_aa: CATSRDLLDRAYNEQFF
d_call: TRBD2; clone_size: few; j_call: TRBJ2-3; v_call: TRBV6-1; cdr3_nt: TGTGCCAGCAGTGAAAATCGACTAGCGGGAGCAGGTGATACGCAGTATTTT; cdr3_aa: CASSENRLAGAGDTQYF
d_call: NA; clone_size: NA; j_call: TRBJ1-3; v_call: TRBV12-3/TRBV12-4; cdr3_nt: TGTGCCAGCAGTATGGGACAATCTGGAAACACCATATATTTT; cdr3_aa: CASSMGQSGNTIYF
d_call: NA; clone_size: many; j_call: TRBJ2-7; v_call: TRBV4-1; cdr3_nt: TGCGCCAGCAGCCCGCCGGACAGTCTTCACCTCTACGAGCAGTACTTC; cdr3_aa: CASSPPDSLHLYEQYF
d_call: TRBD2; clone_size: few; j_call: TRBJ2-1; v_call: TRBV12-3/TRBV12-4; cdr3_nt: TGTGCCAGCAGTTTACCTAGCGGGAGATACGGTGAGCAGTTCTTC; cdr3_aa: CASSLPSGRYGEQFF
d_call: NA; clone_size: NA; j_call: TRBJ2-3; v_call: TRBV20-1; cdr3_nt: TGCAGTGCTAGGTTCGGACTCAGGGACGTTTCGGATACGCAGTATTTT; cdr3_aa: CSARFGLRDVSDTQYF